This TCR beta chain emerged from a study of cytomegalovirus exposure and HLA in healthy donors. The PCR used 60 Vbeta and 13 Jbeta primers. Using immunoSEQ multiplex PCR, the repertoire was profiled, and TCRdb retains in-frame clones only, with some absent. The top ten clones hold 0.85% to 1% of a sample with fewer than 200,000 clones, approximately 90% of them seen once. Trimming took 1 base from V and 2 from J; bases not matched to a gene: 1. CDR1 is SGHVS, CDR2 FNYEAQ, per germline. The CDR3 loop spans 15 amino acids. As for this clone: Its target is unknown.

Study-wide results and limits: Presence/absence analyses supposed approximately even sequencing depth among donors.

The rearrangement uses TRBV7-6 and TRBJ2-3, with 9 bases identical to TRBD1. Sequencing used PBMCs. This receptor was identified in a woman aged 30 to 39 in good health and CMV-seronegative. This chain's CDR3 is CASSLGTGATDTQYF. The CDR3 bases are TGTGCCAGCAGCTTAGGGACAGGGGCCACAGATACGCAGTATTTT.